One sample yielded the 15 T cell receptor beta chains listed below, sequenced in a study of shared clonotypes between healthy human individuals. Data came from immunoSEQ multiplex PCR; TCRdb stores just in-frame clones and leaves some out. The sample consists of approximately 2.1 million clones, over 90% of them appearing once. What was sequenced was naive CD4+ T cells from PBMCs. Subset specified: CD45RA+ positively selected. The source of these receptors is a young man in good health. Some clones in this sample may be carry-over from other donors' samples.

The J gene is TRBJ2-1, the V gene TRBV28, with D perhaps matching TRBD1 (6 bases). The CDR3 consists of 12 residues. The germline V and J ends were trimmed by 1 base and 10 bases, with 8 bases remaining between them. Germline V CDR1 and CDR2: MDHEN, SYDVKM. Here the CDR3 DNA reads TGTGCCAGCAGTTTATCCGACAGGGAGCAGTTCTTC. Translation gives CASSLSDREQFF.

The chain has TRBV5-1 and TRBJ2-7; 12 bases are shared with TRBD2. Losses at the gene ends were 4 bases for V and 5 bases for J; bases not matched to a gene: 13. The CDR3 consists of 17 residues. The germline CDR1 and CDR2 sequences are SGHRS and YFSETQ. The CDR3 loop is CASSPPGLAGGPHEQYF. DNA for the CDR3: TGCGCCAGCAGCCCACCCGGTCTAGCGGGAGGGCCCCACGAGCAGTACTTC.

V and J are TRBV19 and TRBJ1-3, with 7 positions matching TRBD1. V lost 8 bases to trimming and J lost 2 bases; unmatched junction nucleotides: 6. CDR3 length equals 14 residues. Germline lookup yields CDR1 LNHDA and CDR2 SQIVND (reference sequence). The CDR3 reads CASRTGAAGNTIYF. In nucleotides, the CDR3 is TGTGCCAGTCGCACAGGGGCTGCTGGAAACACCATATATTTT.

The CDR3 sequence: CASSLKGHGTGELFF. In DNA, the CDR3 is TGTGCCAGCAGCTTAAAGGGACACGGAACCGGGGAGCTGTTTTTT. The chain employs TRBV7-3 and TRBJ2-2; possibly TRBD1 for D (6 bases). The CDR3 is 15 residues long. Trimming removed 1 base from V and 5 bases from J, with 11 bases in between. Germline V gene lookup returns CDR1 SGHTA and CDR2 FQGTGA. The full variable domain, rest sourced from reference TRBV7-3 and TRBJ2-2, is GAGVSQTPSNKVTEKGKYVELRCDPISGHTALYWYRQSLGQGPEFLIYFQGTGAADDSGLPNDRFFAVRPEGSVSTLKIQRTERGDSAVYLCASSLKGHGTGELFFGEGSRLTVL.

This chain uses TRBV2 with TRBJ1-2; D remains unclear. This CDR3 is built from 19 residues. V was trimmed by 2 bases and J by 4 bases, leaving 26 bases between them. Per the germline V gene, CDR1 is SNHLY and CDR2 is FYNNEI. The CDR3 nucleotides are TGTGCCAGCAGTGAATGGATCGGGAACAGCCCGCCTTTGGGCTATGGCTACACCTTC. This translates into CASSEWIGNSPPLGYGYTF.

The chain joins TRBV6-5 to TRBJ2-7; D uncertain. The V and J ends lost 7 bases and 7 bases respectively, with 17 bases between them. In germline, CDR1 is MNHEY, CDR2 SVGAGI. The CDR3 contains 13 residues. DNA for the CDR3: TGTGCCAGCAAATCGGATCTTCTGGGGGAGCAGTACTTC. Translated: CASKSDLLGEQYF.

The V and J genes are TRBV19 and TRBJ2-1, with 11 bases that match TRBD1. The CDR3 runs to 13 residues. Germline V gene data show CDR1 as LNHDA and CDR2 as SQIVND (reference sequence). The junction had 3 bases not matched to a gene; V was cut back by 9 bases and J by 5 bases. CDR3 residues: CASRDRGDNEQFF. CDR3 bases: TGTGCCAGCCGGGACAGGGGGGACAATGAGCAGTTCTTC.

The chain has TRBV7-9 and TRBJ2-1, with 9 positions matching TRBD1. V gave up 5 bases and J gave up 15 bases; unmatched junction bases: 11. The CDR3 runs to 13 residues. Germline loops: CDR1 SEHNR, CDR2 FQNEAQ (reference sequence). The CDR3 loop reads CASSPPGTGNPFF. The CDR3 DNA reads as TGTGCCAGCAGCCCACCCGGGACAGGGAACCCGTTCTTC.

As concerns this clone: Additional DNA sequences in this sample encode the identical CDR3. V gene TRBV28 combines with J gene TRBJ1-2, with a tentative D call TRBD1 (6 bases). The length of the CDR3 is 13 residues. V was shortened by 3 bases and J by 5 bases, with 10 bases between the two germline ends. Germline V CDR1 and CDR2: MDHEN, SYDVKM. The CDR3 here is CASSLPRGYGYTF. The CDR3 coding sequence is TGTGCCAGCAGTTTGCCCAGGGGATATGGCTACACCTTC.

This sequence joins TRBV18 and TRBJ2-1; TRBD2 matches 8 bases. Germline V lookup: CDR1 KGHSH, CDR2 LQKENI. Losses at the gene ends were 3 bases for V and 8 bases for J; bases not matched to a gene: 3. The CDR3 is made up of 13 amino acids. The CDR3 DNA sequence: TGTGCCAGCTCACCCGGGAGGGCCGATGAGCAGTTCTTC. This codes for CASSPGRADEQFF.

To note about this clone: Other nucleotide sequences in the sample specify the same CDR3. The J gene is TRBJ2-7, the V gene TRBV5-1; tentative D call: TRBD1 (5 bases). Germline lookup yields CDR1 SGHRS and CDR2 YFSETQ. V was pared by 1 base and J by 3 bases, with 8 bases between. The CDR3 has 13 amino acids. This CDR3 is CASSLTGNYEQYF. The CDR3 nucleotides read TGCGCCAGCAGCTTGACAGGAAACTACGAGCAGTACTTC.

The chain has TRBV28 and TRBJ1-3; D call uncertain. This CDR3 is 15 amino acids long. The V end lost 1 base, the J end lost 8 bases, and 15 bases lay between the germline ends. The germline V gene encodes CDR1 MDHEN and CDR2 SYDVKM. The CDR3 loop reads CASSLSPPSWDTIYF. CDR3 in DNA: TGTGCCAGCAGTTTATCCCCCCCGTCTTGGGACACCATATATTTT.

The CDR3 DNA sequence: TGTGCCAGCCACCCGATTGCAACTAATGAAAAACTGTTTTTT. Translation gives CASHPIATNEKLFF. V usage is TRBV7-9 and J usage is TRBJ1-4; the D is unclear. V dropped 8 bases and J dropped 0 bases, with 10 bases sitting between them. The CDR3 consists of 14 residues. The germline V gene has CDR1 SEHNR and CDR2 FQNEAQ (reference sequence).

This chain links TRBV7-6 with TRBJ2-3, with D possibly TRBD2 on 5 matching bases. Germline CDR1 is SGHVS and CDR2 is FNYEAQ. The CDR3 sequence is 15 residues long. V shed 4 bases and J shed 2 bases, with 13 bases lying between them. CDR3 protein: CASSSRLADTDTQYF. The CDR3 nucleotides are TGTGCCAGCAGCTCCCGGCTAGCAGACACAGATACGCAGTATTTT.

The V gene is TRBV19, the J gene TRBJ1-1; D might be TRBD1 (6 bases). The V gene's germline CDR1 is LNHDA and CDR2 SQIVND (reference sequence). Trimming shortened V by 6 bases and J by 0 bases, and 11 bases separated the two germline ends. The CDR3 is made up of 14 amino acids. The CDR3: CASRKGGLNTEAFF. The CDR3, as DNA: TGTGCCAGTAGGAAGGGGGGGCTGAACACTGAAGCTTTCTTT.